The 26 T cell receptor beta chains below come from one sample, sequenced in a study of regulatory T cells in long-lasting Graves disease. Both iRepertoire HTBI primers and Arm-PCR of CDR3 regions were used to build the TCR beta libraries. TCRdb re-analysed the multiplex PCR reads in MiXCR, keeping a single row per CDR3 protein. This table has hundreds of thousands of distinct CDR3 sequences, about 15% appearing once. The time point is: newly diagnosed GD, antithyroid drugs for less than 3 months. Following extraction of RNA from PBMCs, that RNA was used to make the TCR library. A further study also used this sample, focusing on T cells in Graves' hyperthyroidism and ophthalmopathy.

Sequencing used peripheral blood mononuclear cells (PBMCs), obtained at new diagnosis, from a patient treated with antithyroid drugs. These receptor sequences come from a woman aged 35-60 years with Graves disease.

This clonotype came up many times. The chain uses TRBV2 and TRBJ1-3, with TRBD1 matching 8 bases. Germline CDR1 and CDR2: SNHLY and FYNNEI. The CDR3 has 17 residues. V was clipped by 5 bases and J by 2 bases; unmatched bases: 11. CDR3 sequence (DNA): TGTGCCAGCAGTAACCACACAGGGGGTGGTACTGGAAACACCATATATTTT. It specifies CASSNHTGGGTGNTIYF.

This clonotype was found a few times. CDR3 in DNA: TGTGCCAGGGGCGGAGGACAGGGCGGTCCCGGGGAGCTGTTTTTT. Amino acids: CARGGGQGGPGELFF. This sequence joins TRBV2 and TRBJ2-2; 8 bases fit TRBD1. The germline V gene encodes CDR1 SNHLY and CDR2 FYNNEI. V shed 9 bases and J 6 bases; nucleotides not matched to a gene: 12. CDR3 length: 15 residues.

The chain is built from TRBV9 and TRBJ2-3; D could derive from TRBD1 or TRBD2 (5 bases each). Matching the DNA end better, TRBJ2-7 makes the J call doubtful. The germline CDR1 and CDR2 sequences are SGDLS and YYNGEE. The CDR3 spans 21 residues. The CDR3 loop is CASSVEPYLGQPGLGLYEQYF. The CDR3 DNA reads TGTGCCAGCAGCGTAGAGCCTTACCTAGGGCAGCCAGGACTGGGGCTCTACGAGCAGTACTTC.

This clonotype was detected only a few times. This chain uses TRBV19 with TRBJ2-4; D gene unclear. V shed 3 bases and J shed 0 bases, with 6 bases lying between them. CDR3 length: 14 amino acids. The germline gives CDR1 LNHDA, CDR2 SQIVND (reference sequence). The CDR3 DNA reads as TGTGCCAGTAGTATGTTGGCAGCCAAAAACATTCAGTACTTC. Protein sequence: CASSMLAAKNIQYF.

This clonotype has more than one count but fewer than ten. This rearrangement joins TRBV6-1 to TRBJ1-1; maybe TRBD1 (5 bases). With 6 bases removed from V and 1 base from J, the gap between germline ends came to 12 bases. This CDR3 contains 14 residues. The germline V gene has CDR1 MNHNS and CDR2 SASEGT. The CDR3 spells CASSTVTENTEAFF. The CDR3 coding sequence is TGTGCCAGCAGCACAGTGACAGAGAACACTGAAGCTTTCTTT.

This clonotype has a count of ten or more. The rearrangement joins TRBV25-1 to TRBJ1-4; TRBD1 aligns across 9 bases. Germline loops: CDR1 MGHDK, CDR2 SYGVNS. With 2 bases clipped from V and 8 bases from J, the junction kept 6 bases outside the gene matches. CDR3 length: 15 residues. The CDR3 DNA reads TGTGCCAGCAGTGAACTAGGGACAGGGCACGAAAAACTGTTTTTT. Translated, it gives CASSELGTGHEKLFF.

This clonotype occurred a few times. The chain employs TRBV7-9 and TRBJ1-2, with D unclear. This CDR3 region has 15 residues. Between the trimmed V and J ends, which lost 0 bases and 6 bases, there was a span of 14 bases. In germline, CDR1 is SEHNR, CDR2 FQNEAQ (reference sequence). CDR3 in amino acids: CASSLALTSLDGYTF. In DNA, the CDR3 is TGTGCCAGCAGCTTAGCTCTAACATCCTTGGATGGCTACACCTTC.

This clonotype was observed at least ten times. V usage is TRBV15 and J usage is TRBJ2-6; D is undetermined. CDR3 length: 15 residues. Between the trimmed V and J ends, which lost 0 bases and 0 bases, there was a span of 3 bases. The V gene's germline CDR1 is LNHNV and CDR2 YYDKDF (reference sequence). CDR3 nucleotide sequence: TGTGCCACCAGCAGAGATGGCTCTGGGGCCAACGTCCTGACTTTC. It is translated as CATSRDGSGANVLTF.

This clonotype was recorded many times. The genes are TRBV20-1 and TRBJ2-3, with D perhaps assigned TRBD1 or TRBD2 (5 bases each). CDR3 length: 14 amino acids. The V gene's germline CDR1 is DFQATT and CDR2 SNEGSKA (reference sequence). The V and J ends lost 5 bases and 4 bases respectively, with 16 bases between them. The CDR3 is CSAWDPQVPDTQYF. CDR3 in DNA: TGCAGTGCTTGGGACCCTCAAGTCCCAGATACGCAGTATTTT.

A few counts support this clonotype. This chain uses TRBV12-3 or TRBV12-4 with TRBJ1-6; D possibly corresponds to TRBD1 (6 bases). There are 15 residues in the CDR3. Trimming removed 5 bases from V and 9 bases from J, with 17 bases in between. The CDR3 nucleotides are TGTGCCAGCAGTCTAGGGCCACAGGGTGGTTCACCCCTCCACTTT. Translated, it gives CASSLGPQGGSPLHF.

On this clonotype: It may be a read error: a sequence one base away is much more abundant. This sequence joins TRBV6-1 and TRBJ1-5; a possible D gene is TRBD1 (5 bases). Germline values: CDR1 MNHNS, CDR2 SASEGT. The CDR3 sequence is 15 residues long. The CDR3 nucleotides read TGTGTCAGCAGATCGACAGCTTATAGCAATCAGCCCCAGCATTTT. Amino acid sequence: CVSRSTAYSNQPQHF.

The chain recombines TRBV7-2 with TRBJ1-2, with D maybe TRBD1 (6 bases). Looked up from germline, CDR1 is SGHTA and CDR2 is FQGNSA. V was trimmed by 10 bases and J by 5 bases, leaving 17 bases between them. This CDR3 has 13 residues. The CDR3 region has the DNA TGTGCCACCCCACCCAGGACAGCTTATGGCTACACCTTC. Protein: CATPPRTAYGYTF.

The V and J genes are TRBV5-1 and TRBJ2-7; D is undetermined. The CDR3 runs 15 residues. Trimming shortened V by 5 bases and J by 0 bases, and 15 bases separated the two germline ends. Germline CDR1 is SGHRS and CDR2 is YFSETQ. For the CDR3, the DNA is TGCGCCAGCAGGGGCGCGCGAGGCAACTCCTACGAGCAGTACTTC. This codes for CASRGARGNSYEQYF.

This clonotype was recorded at least ten times. The chain employs TRBV5-1 and TRBJ1-1; D is unresolved. Germline assignment: CDR1 SGHRS and CDR2 YFSETQ. This CDR3 is built from 15 residues. The V end lost 0 bases, the J end lost 5 bases, and 14 bases lay between the germline ends. In nucleotides, the CDR3 is TGCGCCAGCAGCTTGGAGGTTGTGGGAGGAACTGAAGCTTTCTTT. Translating it yields CASSLEVVGGTEAFF.

This clonotype was seen a handful of times. V is TRBV5-1 and J is TRBJ1-1; D is uncertain. Germline CDR1 and CDR2: SGHRS and YFSETQ. The ends were cut back, 2 bases at V and 4 bases at J, with 9 bases in the middle. This CDR3 has 13 amino acids. In DNA, the CDR3 is TGCGCCAGCAGCTTCGAAGGTGGCACTGAAGCTTTCTTT. It translates to CASSFEGGTEAFF.

At least ten counts were recorded for this clonotype. The chain couples TRBV2 to TRBJ2-7; possibly TRBD2 for D (5 bases). CDR3 length: 13 residues. Trimming took 4 bases from V and 6 from J, leaving 13 bases between them. CDR1 SNHLY and CDR2 FYNNEI come from the germline V gene. CDR3 nucleotide sequence: TGTGCCAGCAGTGCTGTATATGAGGGCGAGCAGTACTTC. Protein: CASSAVYEGEQYF. The variable domain in full, completed from reference TRBV2 and TRBJ2-7, reads EPEVTQTPSHQVTQMGQEVILRCVPISNHLYFYWYRQILGQKVEFLVSFYNNEISEKSEIFDDQFSVERPDGSNFTLKIRSTKLEDSAMYFCASSAVYEGEQYFGPGTRLTVT.

This clonotype was detected a few times. J is TRBJ1-2 and V is TRBV5-1; D is undetermined. The germline V and J ends were trimmed by 3 bases and 7 bases, with 25 bases remaining between them. Germline V gene sequence: CDR1 SGHRS, CDR2 YFSETQ. This CDR3 is 17 amino acids long. As DNA, the CDR3 is TGCGCCAGCAGCTCCCTCGGTTCTACGGCACCCTCGGGTGGCTACACCTTC. Translating gives CASSSLGSTAPSGGYTF.

This clonotype was counted between two and nine times. The chain employs TRBV19 and TRBJ1-5, with D possibly TRBD1 on 5 matching bases. V gave up 5 bases and J gave up 15 bases, with 23 bases separating them. From germline, CDR1 is LNHDA and CDR2 SQIVND (reference sequence). The CDR3 spans 14 residues. CDR3 nucleotide sequence: TGTGCCAGTAGTGGTCCAGGGAAGGGCAGTGTTCGGCATTTT. Its translation is CASSGPGKGSVRHF. Based on the CDR3 plus reference TRBV19 and TRBJ1-5, the full variable domain is DGGITQSPKYLFRKEGQNVTLSCEQNLNHDAMYWYRQDPGQGLRLIYYSQIVNDFQKGDIAEGYSVSREKKESFPLTVTSAQKNPTAFYLCASSGPGKGSVRHFGDGTRLSIL.

There are many counts of this clonotype. This rearrangement joins TRBV3-1 to TRBJ2-1; TRBD1 matches at 9 bases. This CDR3 is built from 16 residues. Germline assignment: CDR1 LGHDT and CDR2 YNNKEL (reference sequence). The V segment lost 3 bases and the J segment 6 bases; nucleotides outside the gene matches: 9. The CDR3 is CASSHLGTGFINEQFF. DNA of the CDR3: TGTGCCAGCAGCCACCTAGGGACAGGGTTTATCAATGAGCAGTTCTTC.

This clonotype was seen repeatedly, ten times or more. The chain uses TRBV2 and TRBJ1-2; 8 nucleotides align to TRBD1. Germline-derived CDR1 and CDR2 are SNHLY and FYNNEI. The CDR3 has 17 amino acids. Losses at the gene ends were 0 bases for V and 5 bases for J; bases not matched to a gene: 11. The CDR3 region is CASSEARRGQDLYGYTF. The CDR3 DNA reads as TGTGCCAGCAGTGAAGCCAGGCGGGGACAGGACCTTTATGGCTACACCTTC.

The chain employs TRBV12-3 or TRBV12-4 and TRBJ1-5, with no clear D. The CDR3 sequence is 14 residues long. Trimming cost V 4 bases and J 6 bases, with 13 bases left between them. CDR3 sequence: CASSSPASGQPQHF. The CDR3 DNA follows: TGTGCCAGCAGTTCCCCGGCCTCGGGTCAGCCCCAGCATTTT.

The chain uses TRBV29-1 and TRBJ1-4, with D possibly being TRBD1 (5 bases). Deletions cut 3 bases from V and 4 bases from J, with 9 bases between. The germline gives CDR1 SQVTM, CDR2 ANQGSEA. The CDR3 runs to 13 residues. In DNA form, the CDR3 reads TGCAGCGTTGACCGGGGGGATAATGAAAAACTGTTTTTT. Its translation: CSVDRGDNEKLFF.

This clonotype was seen repeatedly, ten times or more. A read error may account for a junction end that differs from germline. The V and J genes are TRBV3-1 and TRBJ1-5; no clear D gene. The germline V gene encodes CDR1 LGHDT and CDR2 YNNKEL (reference sequence). The CDR3 covers 16 residues. The CDR3 DNA is TGTGCCAGCAGCAAAGAAGGAGAGGCGGGCAATCAGCCCCAGCATTTT. Protein product: CASSKEGEAGNQPQHF.

This clonotype was seen repeatedly, ten times or more. The rearrangement joins TRBV11-2 to TRBJ2-2; D possibly uses TRBD1 or TRBD2 (6 bases each). Germline CDR1 is SGHAT and CDR2 is FQNNGV. This CDR3 has 16 residues. Deletions cut 3 bases from V and 2 bases from J, with 13 bases between. The chain's CDR3 is CASSFGGTLNTGELFF. The CDR3 nucleotides read TGTGCCAGCAGCTTCGGCGGGACACTCAACACCGGGGAGCTGTTTTTT.

The sample holds many counts of this clonotype. The V and J genes are TRBV28 and TRBJ1-2, with D tentatively TRBD1 (6 bases). V was shortened by 3 bases and J by 6 bases, with 17 bases between the two germline ends. Germline V CDR1 and CDR2: MDHEN, SYDVKM. CDR3 length: 15 residues. CDR3 amino acids: CASSFSVQGLDGYTF. DNA of the CDR3: TGTGCCAGCAGTTTCTCCGTACAGGGACTTGATGGCTACACCTTC.

This clonotype was detected many times. V and J are TRBV12-3 or TRBV12-4 and TRBJ2-1; D is unclear. V lost 6 bases and J 4 bases, leaving 7 bases between the germline ends. The length of the CDR3 is 12 residues. This chain's CDR3 is CASSAVYNEQFF. CDR3 DNA sequence: TGTGCCAGCAGCGCTGTTTACAATGAGCAGTTCTTC.